This T cell receptor beta chain was sequenced in a study of blood T cell repertoires in COVID-19. CDR3 length equals 14 residues. The V gene's germline CDR1 is LGHDT and CDR2 YNNKEL (reference sequence). V lost 1 base to trimming and J lost 4 bases, with 11 bases between them. TCRdb's table, derived via immunoSEQ multiplex PCR, lists solely in-frame clones and lacks some. The data contain 200,000 to 250,000 clones, almost 90% of them seen just once; the ten biggest clones take up about 15%. This TCR came from a woman aged 45-65 years with acute COVID-19. The genes are TRBV3-1 (or the pseudogene TRBV3-2) and TRBJ2-7; possibly TRBD1 for D (5 bases). Material for sequencing was PBMCs or T cells enriched from blood (not recorded which). This chain's CDR3 is CASSQGQGTYEQYF. The CDR3 coding sequence is TGTGCCAGCAGCCAAGGCCAGGGTACTTACGAGCAGTACTTC.